Detailed here is one T cell receptor beta chain. Antigen specificity is unknown. The PCR contained 60 Vbeta and 13 Jbeta primers. Under the authors' procedure: Later reanalysis found roughly 80 million unique TCR beta chains, some 10 million of them shared. Profiling relied on immunoSEQ multiplex PCR, and the TCRdb table lists in-frame clones only, not all of them. That table supplies the V and J calls and clone size; D and trimming were determined from the DNA. The sample records under 200,000 clones, 65% to 90% being singletons. The data derive from a study of cytomegalovirus exposure and HLA in healthy donors. Study information: Genetic ancestry analysis placed over 75% of the 410 or so donors that were genotyped in the Caucasian-associated cluster.

Overall study results and limits: Rarity held for most TCR sequences, but there were some public TCRs that occurred in many donors.

The sequence was collected from a woman aged 25 to 45 in good health and CMV-seronegative. The sequencing sample was made of PBMCs.

CDR3 protein: CSVSDRGLDEKLFF. The CDR3, as DNA: TGCAGCGTGAGCGACAGGGGGCTGGATGAAAAACTGTTTTTT. V and J are TRBV29-1 and TRBJ1-4, with 10 nucleotides matching TRBD1. CDR3 length: 14 residues. V shed 6 bases and J 6 bases; nucleotides not matched to a gene: 7. Looked up from germline, CDR1 is SQVTM and CDR2 is ANQGSEA.